This is a list of T cell receptor beta chains from one sample in a study of cytomegalovirus exposure and HLA in healthy donors. TCRdb keeps only in-frame clones here, not all; method: immunoSEQ multiplex PCR. The data show 140,000 or so clones, with 70% seen just once and 1.5% to 2% held by the top ten. Sequencing was carried out using PBMCs. These receptors all come from a woman aged 25 to 39 in good health and CMV-seronegative. The CDR3 runs from the conserved cysteine through the conserved F or W. The order of the fields is V gene, J gene, D gene, clone size, CDR3 DNA, CDR3 protein. The D gene is left open where the match is weak. Size tells how often a clone was seen (once, few, many) or the class of an expanded clone, and some rows leave it out.

TRBV2	TRBJ1-2	NA	NA	TGTGCCAGCAGTGAACCAGGGCTCGGGGGCTACACCTTC	CASSEPGLGGYTF
TRBV6-5	TRBJ1-4	NA	NA	TGTGCCAGCAGTGAGGGGGTTAATGAAAAACTGTTTTTT	CASSEGVNEKLFF
TRBV6-6	TRBJ1-5	NA	NA	TGTGCCAGCACCCCAGGTGATCAGCCCCAGCATTTT	CASTPGDQPQHF
TRBV6-1	TRBJ1-5	TRBD1	NA	TGTGCCAGCAGTGCAGGGGGTAATCAGCCCCAGCATTTT	CASSAGGNQPQHF
TRBV5-4	TRBJ1-2	TRBD1	NA	TGTGCCAGCCTCCGACAGGGTTTGAACTATGGCTACACCTTC	CASLRQGLNYGYTF
TRBV29-1	TRBJ1-2	NA	NA	TGCAGCGTGACCCCTAATTTTTACAGGTTCGAGAGTGGCTACACCTTC	CSVTPNFYRFESGYTF
TRBV5-1	TRBJ2-3	TRBD1	NA	TGCGCCAGCAGCGACAGACAGGGGGACGCAGATACGCAGTATTTT	CASSDRQGDADTQYF
TRBV27	TRBJ2-3	TRBD2	once	TGTGCCAGCAGTCAGCGGGGGGGCAATACAGATACGCAGTATTTT	CASSQRGGNTDTQYF
TRBV6-1	TRBJ2-2	NA	NA	TGTGCCAGCATAAGCGCAGTATTTATCACCGGGGAGCTGTTTTTT	CASISAVFITGELFF
TRBV6-5	TRBJ2-7	TRBD2	NA	TGTGCCAGCAGTCCGCCGGGACTAGCGGGAGGGGTGCAGTACTTC	CASSPPGLAGGVQYF
TRBV14	TRBJ1-2	NA	NA	TGTGCCAGGCCTACGACAGCACACACCGCATGGGGCTACACCTTC	CARPTTAHTAWGYTF
TRBV5-1	TRBJ1-2	NA	few	TGCGCCAGCAGCTTGGCCGCGGGAACAAATGGCTACACCTTC	CASSLAAGTNGYTF
TRBV7-2	TRBJ1-2	TRBD1	NA	TGTGCCAGCAGCTTAGCCTGGGACAGTAACTATGGCTACACCTTC	CASSLAWDSNYGYTF
TRBV6-5	TRBJ1-4	NA	once	TGTGCCAGCAGTTACGGGGCCATAGGGGAAAAACTGTTTTTT	CASSYGAIGEKLFF
TRBV19	TRBJ2-1	NA	few	TGTGCCAGTAGTATAACCCGGGGTGAGCAGTTCTTC	CASSITRGEQFF
TRBV18	TRBJ1-2	NA	NA	TGTGCCAGCTCACCCGGCGGATCTAACTATGGCTACACCTTC	CASSPGGSNYGYTF
TRBV6-1	TRBJ2-2	NA	NA	TGTGCCAGCAGTGAAATAGTGACTACGAACACCGGGGAGCTGTTTTTT	CASSEIVTTNTGELFF
TRBV19	TRBJ1-2	TRBD1	NA	TGTGCCAGTAGGGACGAGACCGGGACAGGGGGCTACACCTTC	CASRDETGTGGYTF